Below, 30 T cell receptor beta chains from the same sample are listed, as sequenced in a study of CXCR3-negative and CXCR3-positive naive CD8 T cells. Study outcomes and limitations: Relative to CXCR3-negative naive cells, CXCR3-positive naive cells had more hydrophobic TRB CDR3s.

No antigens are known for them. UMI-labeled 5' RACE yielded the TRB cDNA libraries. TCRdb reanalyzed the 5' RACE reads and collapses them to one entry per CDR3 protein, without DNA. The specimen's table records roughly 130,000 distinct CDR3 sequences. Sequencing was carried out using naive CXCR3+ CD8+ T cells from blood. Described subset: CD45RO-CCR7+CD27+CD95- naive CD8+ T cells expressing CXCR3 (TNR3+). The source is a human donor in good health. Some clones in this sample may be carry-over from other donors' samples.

Here the CDR3 reads CASSTGTPYEQYF. The chain combines TRBV6-2 or TRBV6-3 with TRBJ2-7. This CDR3 is 13 amino acids long. The germline gives CDR1 MNHEY, CDR2 SVGEGT.

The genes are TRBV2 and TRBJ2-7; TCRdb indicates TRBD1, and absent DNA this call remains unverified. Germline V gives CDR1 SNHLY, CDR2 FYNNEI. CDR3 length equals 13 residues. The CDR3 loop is CASIGTGTYEQYF.

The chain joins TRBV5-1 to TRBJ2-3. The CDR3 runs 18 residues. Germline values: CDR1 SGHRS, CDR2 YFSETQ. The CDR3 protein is CASSLDSIIFDFTDTQYF.

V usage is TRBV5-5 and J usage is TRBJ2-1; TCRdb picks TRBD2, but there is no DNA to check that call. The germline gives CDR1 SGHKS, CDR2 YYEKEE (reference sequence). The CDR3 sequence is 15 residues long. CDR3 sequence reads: CASSLGLSSYNEQFF.

CDR3 sequence reads: CASSLVLGGYAEAFF. This rearrangement joins TRBV7-2 to TRBJ1-1. This CDR3 is built from 15 residues. Germline V CDR1 and CDR2: SGHTA, FQGNSA.

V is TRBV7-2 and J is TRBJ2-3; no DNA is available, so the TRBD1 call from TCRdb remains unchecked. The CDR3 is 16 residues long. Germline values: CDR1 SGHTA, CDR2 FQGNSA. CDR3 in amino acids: CASSLERGRQGDTQYF.

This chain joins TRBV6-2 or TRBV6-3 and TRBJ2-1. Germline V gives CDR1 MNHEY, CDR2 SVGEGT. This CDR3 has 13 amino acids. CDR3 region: CASSYTSNNEQFF.

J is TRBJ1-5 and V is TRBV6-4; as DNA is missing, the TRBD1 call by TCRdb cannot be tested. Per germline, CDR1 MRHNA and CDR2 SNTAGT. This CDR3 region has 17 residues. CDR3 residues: CASRDRGPPIYNQPQHF.

The CDR3 sequence: CSVARETEAFF. This chain connects TRBV29-1 to TRBJ1-1; without DNA, the TCRdb call of TRBD1 cannot be checked. From germline, CDR1 is SQVTM and CDR2 ANQGSEA. The CDR3 contains 11 residues.

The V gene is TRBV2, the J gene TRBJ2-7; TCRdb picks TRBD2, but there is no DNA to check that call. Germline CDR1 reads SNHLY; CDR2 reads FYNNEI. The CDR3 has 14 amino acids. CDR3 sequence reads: CASSEVKRDYEQYF.

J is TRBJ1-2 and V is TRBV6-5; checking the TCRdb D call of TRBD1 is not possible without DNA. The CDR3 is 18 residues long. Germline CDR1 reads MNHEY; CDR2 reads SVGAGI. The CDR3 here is CASSYSTLGGDRDYGYTF.

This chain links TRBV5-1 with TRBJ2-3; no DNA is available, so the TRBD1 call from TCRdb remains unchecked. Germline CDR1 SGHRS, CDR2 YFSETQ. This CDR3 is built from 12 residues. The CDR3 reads CASSEGPDTQYF.

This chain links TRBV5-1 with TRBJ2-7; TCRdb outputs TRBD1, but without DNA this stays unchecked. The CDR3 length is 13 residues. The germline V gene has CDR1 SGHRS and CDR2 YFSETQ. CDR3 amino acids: CASTRGPNYEQYF.

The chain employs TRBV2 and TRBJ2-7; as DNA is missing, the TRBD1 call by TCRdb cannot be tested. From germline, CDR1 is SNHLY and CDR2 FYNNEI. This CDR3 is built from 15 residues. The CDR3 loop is CASSGETVSSYEQYF.

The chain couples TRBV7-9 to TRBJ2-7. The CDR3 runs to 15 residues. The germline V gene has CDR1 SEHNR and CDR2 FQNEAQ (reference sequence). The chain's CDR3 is CASSLNPGSSYEQYF. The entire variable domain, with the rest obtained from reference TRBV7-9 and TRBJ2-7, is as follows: DTGVSQNPRHKITKRGQNVTFRCDPISEHNRLYWYRQTLGQGPEFLTYFQNEAQLEKSRLLSDRFSAERPKGSFSTLEIQRTEQGDSAMYLCASSLNPGSSYEQYFGPGTRLTVT.

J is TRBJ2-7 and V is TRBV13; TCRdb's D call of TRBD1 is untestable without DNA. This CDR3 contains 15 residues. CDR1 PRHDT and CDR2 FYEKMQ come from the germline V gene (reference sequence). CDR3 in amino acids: CASSPPGVHSYEQYF. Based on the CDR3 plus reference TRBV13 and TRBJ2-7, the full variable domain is AAGVIQSPRHLIKEKRETATLKCYPIPRHDTVYWYQQGPGQDPQFLISFYEKMQSDKGSIPDRFSAQQFSDYHSELNMSSLELGDSALYFCASSPPGVHSYEQYFGPGTRLTVT.

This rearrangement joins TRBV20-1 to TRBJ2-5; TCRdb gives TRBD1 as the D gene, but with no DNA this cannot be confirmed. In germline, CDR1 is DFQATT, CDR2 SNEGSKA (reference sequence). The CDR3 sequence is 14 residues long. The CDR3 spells CSPRRQGAGETQYF.

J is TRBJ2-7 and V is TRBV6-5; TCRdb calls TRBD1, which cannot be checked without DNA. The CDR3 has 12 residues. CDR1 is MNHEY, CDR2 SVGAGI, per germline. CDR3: CASTSTVYEQYF.

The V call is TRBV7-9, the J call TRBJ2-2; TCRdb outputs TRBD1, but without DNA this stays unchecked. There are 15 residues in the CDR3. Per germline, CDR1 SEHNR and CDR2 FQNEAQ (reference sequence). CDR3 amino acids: CASSLGGAGAGELFF.

The CDR3 reads CASSKGYSGGETQYF. The chain employs TRBV21-1 and TRBJ2-5; the TRBD1 assignment by TCRdb is unverifiable without DNA. TRBV21-1 is termed a pseudogene. The CDR3 has 15 amino acids.

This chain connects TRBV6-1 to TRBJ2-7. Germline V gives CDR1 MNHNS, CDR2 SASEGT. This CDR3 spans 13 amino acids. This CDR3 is CATRLQSSYEQYF.

This chain's CDR3 is CASSLEHSYGYTF. The rearrangement links TRBV5-1 to TRBJ1-2. The length of the CDR3 is 13 residues. Per the germline V gene, CDR1 is SGHRS and CDR2 is YFSETQ.

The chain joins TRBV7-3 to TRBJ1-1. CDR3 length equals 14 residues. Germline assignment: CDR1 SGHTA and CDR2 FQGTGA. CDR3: CASSSMAPDTEAFF.

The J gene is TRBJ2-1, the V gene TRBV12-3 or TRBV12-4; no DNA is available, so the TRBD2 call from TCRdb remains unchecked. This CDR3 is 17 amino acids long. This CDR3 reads CASSEITSGTSYNEQFF.

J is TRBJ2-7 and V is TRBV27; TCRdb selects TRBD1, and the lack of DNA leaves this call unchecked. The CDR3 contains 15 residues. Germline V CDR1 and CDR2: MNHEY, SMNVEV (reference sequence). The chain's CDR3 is CASSPQGTYYYEQYF.

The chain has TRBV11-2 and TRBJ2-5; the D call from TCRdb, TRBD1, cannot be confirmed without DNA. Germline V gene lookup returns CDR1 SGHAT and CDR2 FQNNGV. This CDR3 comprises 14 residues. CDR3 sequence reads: CASTSGQGEETQYF.

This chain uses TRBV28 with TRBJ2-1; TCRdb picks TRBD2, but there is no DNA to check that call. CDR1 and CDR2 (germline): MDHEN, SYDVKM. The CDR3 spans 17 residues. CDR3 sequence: CASSSRVAGAGYNEQFF.

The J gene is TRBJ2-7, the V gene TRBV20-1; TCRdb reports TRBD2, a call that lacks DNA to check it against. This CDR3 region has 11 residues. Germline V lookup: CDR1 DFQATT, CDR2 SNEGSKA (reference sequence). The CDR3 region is CSAWSPYEQYF.

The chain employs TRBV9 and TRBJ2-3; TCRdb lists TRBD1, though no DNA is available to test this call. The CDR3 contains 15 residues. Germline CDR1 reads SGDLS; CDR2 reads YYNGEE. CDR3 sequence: CASSAGTGGTDTQYF.

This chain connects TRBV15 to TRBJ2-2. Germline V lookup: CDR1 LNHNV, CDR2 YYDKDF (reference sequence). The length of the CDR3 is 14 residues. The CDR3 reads CATSRGGNTGELFF.